The 18 T cell receptor beta chains given below trace back to one sample, sequenced in a study of blood T cells in healthy people across ages (dated by TCRdb to between 2014 and 2016). The library was made by 5' RACE. TCRdb shows the sequencer as Illumina HiSeq 2500. The second PCR ran for roughly 7 to 11 cycles and used a J-beta primer mix along with a sample-barcoded 5' primer. Starting from the raw public reads, TCRdb applied fastp trimming at Q25, assembled clones with MiXCR and retained in-frame beta chains. Rows merge per CDR3 protein into single entries with the most common DNA and genes. The sample table contains roughly 800,000 distinct CDR3 sequences; only one count was recorded for around a quarter of them. The ten top clones hold roughly a tenth of the sample. These data were likewise used in another study, on T cells of mothers and their children.

Material: blood. All receptors come from a boy aged 5-17 years in good health.

The chain uses TRBV20-1 and TRBJ2-5, with D possibly TRBD2 on 7 matching bases. CDR3 size: 18 residues. Germline CDR1 DFQATT, CDR2 SNEGSKA (reference sequence). This CDR3 is CSWTLGGRRQVEQETQYF. The CDR3 DNA reads as TGCAGCTGGACCCTCGGGGGGCGGAGACAGGTTGAGCAAGAGACCCAGTACTTC.

This clonotype was found a few times. The V and J genes are TRBV5-1 and TRBJ2-7, with TRBD1 matching over 8 bases. Germline values: CDR1 SGHRS, CDR2 YFSETQ. Germline trimming cut 4 bases from V and 0 bases from J; bases unmatched to any gene: 6. The CDR3 totals 15 residues. The CDR3 DNA sequence: TGCGCCAGCAGCGGAACCGGGACAGGCTCCTACGAGCAGTACTTC. Protein sequence: CASSGTGTGSYEQYF.

The V and J genes are TRBV5-4 and TRBJ2-5; D is unclear. TRBJ2-1 explains the end of the DNA better; the J call may be wrong. CDR1 and CDR2 (germline): SGHNT, YYREEE (reference sequence). This CDR3 has 13 amino acids. The CDR3 nucleotides are TGTGCCAGCAGCTTGGACTTAAAGGATGAGCAGTTCTTC. Protein product: CASSLDLKDEQFF.

This clonotype was picked up a small number of times. The chain has TRBV7-2 and TRBJ2-7; D is ambiguous. Trimming left V 2 bases short and J 6 bases short, with 5 bases between. The CDR3 has 11 amino acids. In germline, CDR1 is SGHTA, CDR2 FQGNSA. The CDR3 spells CASSLFTEQYF. CDR3 nucleotides: TGTGCCAGCAGCTTATTCACCGAGCAGTACTTC.

The CDR3 DNA is TGTGCCAGCAGTTACAGCCAGTCCTACGAGCAGTACTTC. This gives the protein CASSYSQSYEQYF. The rearrangement links TRBV6-6 to TRBJ2-7; unclear D gene. Looked up from germline, CDR1 is MNHNY and CDR2 is SVGAGI (reference sequence). Trimming pared 2 bases from V and 1 base from J, leaving 6 bases between. This CDR3 is built from 13 residues.

This chain joins TRBV9 and TRBJ2-5; TRBD1 might be the D (6 bases). This CDR3 is 14 amino acids long. Looked up from germline, CDR1 is SGDLS and CDR2 is YYNGEE. Trimming stripped 4 bases from V and 2 bases from J, with 12 bases between. The CDR3 region has the DNA TGTGCCAGCAGCAAATCAGGGGTGCAAGAGACCCAGTACTTC. Translation gives CASSKSGVQETQYF. The whole variable domain, remainder taken from reference TRBV9 and TRBJ2-5, is DSGVTQTPKHLITATGQRVTLRCSPRSGDLSVYWYQQSLDQGLQFLIQYYNGEERAKGNILERFSAQQFPDLHSELNLSSLELGDSALYFCASSKSGVQETQYFGPGTRLLVL.

The chain carries TRBV7-9 and TRBJ2-3; TRBD2 matches 8 bases. Trimming cost V 5 bases and J 0 bases; bases outside gene matches: 4. Germline V CDR1 and CDR2: SEHNR, FQNEAQ (reference sequence). The CDR3 has 15 residues. The CDR3 DNA reads TGTGCCAGCAGCCCTACGGGGGGGAGCACAGATACGCAGTATTTT. Its translation: CASSPTGGSTDTQYF.

This clonotype showed up just a few times. The V gene is TRBV10-3, the J gene TRBJ1-5; D remains unclear. Germline CDR1 reads ENHRY; CDR2 reads SYGVKD. The CDR3 runs 13 residues. V was shortened by 0 bases and J by 5 bases, with 5 bases between the two germline ends. CDR3 DNA sequence: TGTGCCATCAGTGAGTCCCGGGATCAGCCCCAGCATTTT. Protein product: CAISESRDQPQHF.

The table lists this clonotype with many counts. The V gene is TRBV7-3, the J gene TRBJ2-5; 7 bases are shared with TRBD2. The CDR3 runs to 16 residues. Germline V gene data show CDR1 as SGHTA and CDR2 as FQGTGA. Losses at the gene ends were 2 bases for V and 4 bases for J; bases not matched to a gene: 10. The CDR3 loop is CASSLRGGGVPETQYF. The CDR3 nucleotides are TGTGCCAGCAGCTTACGAGGTGGGGGGGTTCCAGAGACCCAGTACTTC.

The rearrangement links TRBV12-3 or TRBV12-4 to TRBJ2-5; D may match TRBD1 or TRBD2 (5 bases each). The CDR3 loop spans 12 amino acids. V was cut by 7 bases and J by 4 bases, with 10 bases left in between. The CDR3 region has the DNA TGTGCCAGCAAAGGGGACGGAGAGACCCAGTACTTC. Residues: CASKGDGETQYF.

There are a few counts of this clonotype. The gene calls are TRBV20-1 and TRBJ2-5; 7 bases agree with TRBD1. The J segment lost 7 bases and the V segment lost 0 bases, leaving 14 bases of the junction unmatched. CDR1 and CDR2 from the germline V gene are DFQATT and SNEGSKA (reference sequence). The CDR3 is 16 residues long. CDR3 amino acids: CSARDQQTGIYGTQYF. CDR3 DNA sequence: TGCAGTGCTAGAGACCAGCAGACAGGGATCTATGGGACCCAGTACTTC.

This clonotype was counted only a few times. This chain links TRBV13 with TRBJ2-7; D perhaps matches TRBD1 (6 bases). The CDR3 is made up of 15 amino acids. Germline loops: CDR1 PRHDT, CDR2 FYEKMQ (reference sequence). Trimming pared 5 bases from V and 3 bases from J, leaving 17 bases between. The CDR3 spells CASSNSQGPYYEQYF. The CDR3, as DNA: TGTGCCAGCAGCAATTCACAGGGACCCTACTACGAGCAGTACTTC. Based on the CDR3 plus reference TRBV13 and TRBJ2-7, the full variable domain is AAGVIQSPRHLIKEKRETATLKCYPIPRHDTVYWYQQGPGQDPQFLISFYEKMQSDKGSIPDRFSAQQFSDYHSELNMSSLELGDSALYFCASSNSQGPYYEQYFGPGTRLTVT.

The gene calls are TRBV28 and TRBJ2-7; D gene ambiguous. CDR1 and CDR2 (germline): MDHEN, SYDVKM. CDR3 length: 12 residues. V lost 8 bases and J 6 bases, leaving 14 bases between the germline ends. CDR3: CASRRPGGEQYF. The CDR3 bases are TGTGCCAGCCGCAGGCCAGGTGGCGAGCAGTACTTC.

The genes are TRBV4-2 and TRBJ2-5, with D possibly being TRBD1 or TRBD2 (5 bases each). CDR3 length: 16 amino acids. Germline V CDR1 and CDR2: LGHNA, YNFKEQ. V lost 0 bases and J lost 4, with 15 bases in between. The CDR3 protein is CASSQESAGSPETQYF. For the CDR3, the DNA is TGTGCCAGCAGCCAAGAATCAGCAGGGAGTCCAGAGACCCAGTACTTC.

The rearrangement uses TRBV28 and TRBJ2-5; D is unresolved. The J call could be wrong; TRBJ2-1 is a better fit for the DNA end. CDR1 and CDR2 from the germline V gene are MDHEN and SYDVKM. The CDR3 sequence is 12 residues long. The CDR3 loop reads CASSLNLYEQFF. The CDR3 region has the DNA TGTGCCAGCAGTTTAAACTTGTATGAGCAGTTCTTC.

The gene calls are TRBV6-5 and TRBJ1-3; tentative D call: TRBD1 (5 bases). Per the germline V gene, CDR1 is MNHEY and CDR2 is SVGAGI. The germline V and J ends were trimmed by 8 bases and 0 bases, with 5 bases remaining between them. The CDR3 spans 12 residues. CDR3 loop: CASGGSGNTIYF. Here the CDR3 DNA reads TGTGCCAGCGGGGGCTCTGGAAACACCATATATTTT.

This chain uses TRBV4-1 with TRBJ2-1; 7 bases map to TRBD2. After removal of 0 bases from V and 7 bases from J, the junction contained 12 bases not matched to a gene. The germline V gene encodes CDR1 MGHRA and CDR2 YSYEKL. The CDR3 consists of 17 residues. The DNA of the CDR3 is TGCGCCAGCAGCCAAGATGGGGAGAGCGGGAAAAGGAATGAGCAGTTCTTC. It is translated as CASSQDGESGKRNEQFF.

There are a few counts of this clonotype. J is TRBJ2-7 and V is TRBV12-3 or TRBV12-4, with 7 bases aligning to TRBD1. The J segment lost 1 base and the V segment lost 5 bases, leaving 11 bases of the junction unmatched. The CDR3 contains 16 residues. CDR3 sequence: CASSTHPTGWSYEQYF. DNA of the CDR3: TGTGCCAGCAGTACCCACCCGACAGGGTGGTCCTACGAGCAGTACTTC.